This entry is about one TCR beta chain. Its antigen is as yet unknown. Sequencing libraries made from TCR beta cDNA carried unique molecular identifiers. In TCRdb, the PCR reads were re-called with MiXCR into one record per CDR3 protein. The profile covers roughly 580,000 distinct CDR3 sequences, with roughly 40% appearing a single time and 1.7% taken by the ten largest. These data come from a study of post-analysis software for immune sequencing data. General study findings and limits: About 5 TRBV segments were significantly more frequent in patients than in controls. TRBV5-6, TRBV5-1 and TRBV20-1 were among these segments. Controls had significantly higher normalized Chao1 diversity than multiple sclerosis patients.

This CDR3 contains 14 residues. The V and J ends lost 7 bases and 5 bases, in that order; junction bases with no gene match: 8. Germline CDR1 MNHEY, CDR2 SVGAGI. The source is a girl under 18 with multiple sclerosis. J is TRBJ1-1 and V is TRBV6-5, with 9 bases that match TRBD1. The sequenced material came from blood. The CDR3: CASTQGALGTEAFF. The CDR3 DNA reads as TGTGCCAGCACACAGGGGGCCCTCGGGACTGAAGCTTTCTTT.